One T cell receptor (beta chain) is described in this entry. Antigen unknown. This specimen comes from a study of STAT5B mutations in CD4+ large granular lymphocyte leukemia. Overall study: Among healthy donors, a particular HLA allele went with more CDR3 'QG' motifs.

Per the authors' pipeline: A productive frequency of 2.59 x 10-5 was the lowest detectable. Only in-frame clones appear in the TCRdb table, and some are missing; sequencing was by immunoSEQ multiplex PCR. That table gives V, J and clone size, and the DNA gave D and trimming. The sample gives over 30,000 clones, about 90% of which show up once; roughly 3.2% is in the top ten. The V gene lost 1 base and the J gene lost 2 bases, with 8 bases spanning the gap. Germline assignment: CDR1 LNHNV and CDR2 YYDKDF (reference sequence). The CDR3 covers 14 residues. Notes on the study in general: Patient CD4-sorted repertoires stayed more clonal than healthy ones after leukemic-clone removal. Top patient clones used TRBV06 genes more often: 8/27 versus 2/35 in controls.

The source is a human donor in good health. Sequencing was carried out using CD4+ T cells from blood buffy coats. V is TRBV15 and J is TRBJ1-1, with D perhaps TRBD1 (6 bases). The DNA of the CDR3 is TGTGCCACCAGCAGAGTCAGGGGCAACACTGAAGCTTTCTTT. Its translation is CATSRVRGNTEAFF.